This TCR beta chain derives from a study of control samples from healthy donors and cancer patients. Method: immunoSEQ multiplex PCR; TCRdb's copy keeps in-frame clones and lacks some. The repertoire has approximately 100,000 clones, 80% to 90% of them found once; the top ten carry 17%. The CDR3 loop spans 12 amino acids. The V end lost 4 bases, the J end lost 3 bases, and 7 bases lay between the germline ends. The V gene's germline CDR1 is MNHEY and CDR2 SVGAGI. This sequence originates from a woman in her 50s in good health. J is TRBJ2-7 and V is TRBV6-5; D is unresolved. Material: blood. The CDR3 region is CASSSFGYEQYF. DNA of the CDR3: TGTGCCAGCAGTTCTTTCGGCTACGAGCAGTACTTC.